This is a list of T cell receptor beta chains from one sample in a study of blood T cell repertoires in COVID-19. TCRdb's table, derived via immunoSEQ multiplex PCR, lists solely in-frame clones and lacks some. This sample has more than 65,000 clones, with under 95% found just once. Sequenced sample: peripheral blood. The receptors originated from a human donor in a cohort sampled during active COVID-19. CDR3s include the opening cysteine and the closing phenylalanine or tryptophan. A D gene is named only where the DNA matches it firmly. The size field is filled for only some rows; it gives once, few, many or a size class.

v_gene	j_gene	abundance	d_gene	CDR3aa	CDR3nt
TRBV7-6	TRBJ1-4	.	.	CASSLSTGHNEKLFF	TGTGCCAGCAGCTTGAGTACAGGGCATAATGAAAAACTGTTTTTT
TRBV2	TRBJ2-7	.	.	CASTGGWTDAYEQYF	TGTGCCAGCACAGGAGGATGGACAGATGCCTACGAGCAGTACTTC
TRBV27	TRBJ1-2	.	.	CASGKGENYGYTF	TGTGCCAGCGGCAAGGGGGAGAACTATGGCTACACCTTC
TRBV14	TRBJ1-1	.	TRBD1	CASSYRTGGNTEAFF	TGTGCCAGCAGCTACCGGACAGGGGGGAACACTGAAGCTTTCTTT
TRBV19	TRBJ2-7	.	TRBD1	CASSIGQGAYEQYF	TGTGCCAGTAGTATAGGGCAGGGGGCCTACGAGCAGTACTTC
TRBV19	TRBJ1-2	.	.	CASSTYWSQDIYGYTF	TGTGCCAGTAGTACTTACTGGTCACAGGACATCTATGGCTACACCTTC
TRBV4-2	TRBJ1-6	.	TRBD1	CASSQERGQGAPLHF	TGTGCCAGCAGCCAAGAGAGGGGACAGGGTGCACCCCTCCACTTT
TRBV20-1	TRBJ2-7	.	TRBD1	CSASGRTWDSYYEQYF	TGCAGTGCTAGTGGACGCACCTGGGACAGCTACTACGAGCAGTACTTC
TRBV28	TRBJ1-3	once	TRBD1	CASTIDRGPGNTIYF	TGTGCCAGCACTATCGACAGGGGGCCGGGAAACACCATATATTTT
TRBV11-2	TRBJ2-7	.	TRBD1	CASSPTFRDSSYEQYF	TGTGCCAGCAGCCCTACCTTCCGGGACAGCTCCTACGAGCAGTACTTC
TRBV11-2	TRBJ1-1	.	TRBD1	CASSYEGGVGTEAFF	TGTGCCAGCAGCTACGAAGGGGGCGTCGGTACTGAAGCTTTCTTT
TRBV29-1	TRBJ2-1	.	.	CSAERGGLNEQFF	TGCAGCGCGGAGCGAGGGGGTTTAAATGAGCAGTTCTTC
TRBV18	TRBJ2-1	.	.	CASSPSNEQFF	TGTGCCAGCTCACCGTCGAATGAGCAGTTCTTC
TRBV4-1	TRBJ1-1	.	TRBD1	CASSPDRGGTEAFF	TGCGCCAGCAGCCCCGACAGGGGGGGGACTGAAGCTTTCTTT
TRBV18	TRBJ1-5	.	TRBD1	CASSQDRGHGQPQHF	TGTGCCAGCTCCCAGGACAGGGGGCACGGTCAGCCCCAGCATTTT
TRBV6-6	TRBJ1-1	.	.	CATTLTAMNTEAFF	TGTGCCACGACCCTGACAGCCATGAACACTGAAGCTTTCTTT
TRBV5-4	TRBJ2-2	.	.	CASSPAGTPTGELFF	TGTGCCAGCAGCCCCGCCGGGACACCCACCGGGGAGCTGTTTTTT
TRBV28	TRBJ1-1	.	.	CASTSLTEAFF	TGTGCCAGCACTAGTCTCACTGAAGCTTTCTTT
TRBV28	TRBJ2-7	.	TRBD1	CASSSAHMTAGGSEQYF	TGTGCCAGCAGTTCCGCCCATATGACCGCAGGGGGCAGCGAGCAGTACTTC
TRBV24-1	TRBJ2-5	.	TRBD2	CATSDYGGAETQYF	TGTGCCACCAGTGATTACGGGGGGGCGGAGACCCAGTACTTC
TRBV27	TRBJ1-6	.	.	CASSTRQGIIGSPLHF	TGTGCCAGCAGTACAAGGCAGGGGATAATAGGTTCACCCCTCCACTTT
TRBV6-2/TRBV6-3	TRBJ1-6	.	.	CASSYLSGAGSPLHF	TGTGCCAGCAGTTATCTTTCAGGGGCCGGTTCACCCCTCCACTTT
TRBV3-1/TRBV3-2	TRBJ1-1	once	.	CASSQGWGGTEAFF	TGTGCCAGCAGCCAAGGGTGGGGGGGCACTGAAGCTTTCTTT
TRBV5-1	TRBJ2-6	.	TRBD1	CASSLRGQGRSGANVLTF	TGCGCCAGCAGCTTGAGAGGACAGGGCCGATCTGGGGCCAACGTCCTGACTTTC
TRBV27	TRBJ2-7	.	TRBD1	CASSLMTGNSYEQYF	TGTGCCAGCAGTTTAATGACAGGGAACTCCTACGAGCAGTACTTC
TRBV13	TRBJ1-6	.	TRBD1	CASSLYPQGAQLRTLHF	TGTGCCAGCAGCTTATATCCCCAGGGGGCGCAGTTAAGGACCCTCCACTTT
TRBV7-2	TRBJ2-7	.	.	CASSRSGQTEIPYEQYF	TGTGCCAGCAGCCGTTCGGGCCAGACAGAAATCCCCTACGAGCAGTACTTC
TRBV30	TRBJ1-3	.	.	CAWSDRSWSSGNTIYF	TGTGCCTGGAGTGACCGCTCTTGGAGCTCTGGAAACACCATATATTTT
TRBV28	TRBJ1-1	.	.	CASSPTAKQAMNTEAFF	TGTGCCAGCAGCCCAACGGCCAAACAGGCGATGAACACTGAAGCTTTCTTT
TRBV5-1	TRBJ2-7	.	TRBD1	CASSSGTGGYEQYF	TGCGCCAGCAGCTCCGGGACAGGGGGCTACGAGCAGTACTTC
TRBV11-2	TRBJ1-6	.	TRBD1	CASSLVHRGSYNSPLHF	TGTGCCAGCAGCTTAGTACACAGGGGGTCCTATAATTCACCCCTCCACTTT
TRBV27	TRBJ1-1	.	.	CASSPGVHRNTEAFF	TGTGCCAGCAGTCCCGGGGTACACAGGAACACTGAAGCTTTCTTT
TRBV29-1	TRBJ2-3	.	.	CSVVVQASSSTDTQYF	TGCAGCGTTGTGGTACAGGCTAGTTCTAGCACAGATACGCAGTATTTT
TRBV13	TRBJ2-7	.	TRBD1	CASSFFLAGGRYEQYF	TGTGCCAGCAGCTTTTTTCTGGCAGGGGGCCGGTACGAGCAGTACTTC
TRBV4-2	TRBJ2-3	.	TRBD2	CASSQGTSGGYTDTQYF	TGTGCCAGCAGCCAAGGAACTAGCGGGGGTTACACAGATACGCAGTATTTT
TRBV27	TRBJ1-1	.	.	CATLGGNTEAFF	TGTGCCACATTAGGGGGGAACACTGAAGCTTTCTTT
TRBV19	TRBJ2-7	.	.	CASSTGTTYEQYF	TGTGCCAGTAGTACCGGGACAACATACGAGCAGTACTTC
TRBV29-1	TRBJ2-7	.	TRBD2	CSVPLAGEQYF	TGCAGCGTCCCACTAGCGGGCGAGCAGTACTTC
TRBV27	TRBJ2-7	.	.	CASSLSPGYEQYF	TGTGCCAGCAGTTTATCTCCAGGCTACGAGCAGTACTTC
TRBV27	TRBJ2-7	once	TRBD2	CASGAGGQGEQYF	TGTGCCAGCGGCGCGGGGGGCCAGGGCGAGCAGTACTTC